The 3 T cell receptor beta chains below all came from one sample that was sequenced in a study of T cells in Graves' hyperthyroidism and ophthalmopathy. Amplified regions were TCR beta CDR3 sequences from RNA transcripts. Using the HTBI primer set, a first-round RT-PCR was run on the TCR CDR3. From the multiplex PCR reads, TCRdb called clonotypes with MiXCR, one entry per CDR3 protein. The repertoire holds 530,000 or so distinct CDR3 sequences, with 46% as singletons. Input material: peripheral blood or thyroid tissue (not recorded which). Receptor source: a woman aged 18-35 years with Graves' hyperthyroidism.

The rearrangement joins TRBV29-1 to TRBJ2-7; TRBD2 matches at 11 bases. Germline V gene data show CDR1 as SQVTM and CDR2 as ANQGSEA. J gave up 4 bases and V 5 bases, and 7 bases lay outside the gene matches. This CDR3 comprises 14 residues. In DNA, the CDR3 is TGCAGCGTTCCTGGACTAGCGGGCTTTTACGAGCAGTACTTC. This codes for CSVPGLAGFYEQYF.

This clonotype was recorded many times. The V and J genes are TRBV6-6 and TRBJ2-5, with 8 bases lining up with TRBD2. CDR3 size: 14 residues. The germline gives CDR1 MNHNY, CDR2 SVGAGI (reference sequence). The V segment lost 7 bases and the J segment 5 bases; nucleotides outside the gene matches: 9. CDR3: CASNGAGEVETQYF. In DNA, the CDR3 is TGTGCCAGCAACGGAGCGGGAGAGGTGGAGACCCAGTACTTC.

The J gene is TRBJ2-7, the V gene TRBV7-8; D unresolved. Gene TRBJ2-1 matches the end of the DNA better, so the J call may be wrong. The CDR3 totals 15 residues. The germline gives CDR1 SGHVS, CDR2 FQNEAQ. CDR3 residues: CASSFGNNPYNEQFF. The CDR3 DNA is TGTGCCAGCAGTTTTGGGAACAATCCTTACAATGAGCAGTTCTTC.